Each of the 27 T cell receptor beta chains below was sequenced from the same sample in a study of cytotoxic CD8 clonotypes in ibrutinib-treated CLL. Data came from immunoSEQ multiplex PCR; TCRdb stores just in-frame clones and leaves some out. The sample holds over 150,000 clones, roughly four fifths seen once. The sample was PBMCs, taken after 12 months of ibrutinib treatment. All receptors derive from a human donor with chronic lymphocytic leukemia.

The chain joins TRBV14 to TRBJ2-7; no reliable D call. V was trimmed by 4 bases and J by 2 bases, leaving 9 bases between them. This CDR3 is built from 13 residues. Germline CDR1 SGHDN, CDR2 FVKESK. Here the CDR3 DNA reads TGTGCCAGCAGCCGGCAGCGTACCTACGAGCAGTACTTC. Its protein is CASSRQRTYEQYF.

J is TRBJ2-1 and V is TRBV19; 7 bases map to TRBD2. V dropped 1 base and J dropped 3; count of bases not matched to a gene: 3. Germline values: CDR1 LNHDA, CDR2 SQIVND (reference sequence). The CDR3 covers 15 residues. The CDR3, as DNA: TGTGCCAGTAGTATAGCGCCTAGCGGCTACAATGAGCAGTTCTTC. Its translation is CASSIAPSGYNEQFF. Full variable domain (rest looked up from reference TRBV19 and TRBJ2-1): DGGITQSPKYLFRKEGQNVTLSCEQNLNHDAMYWYRQDPGQGLRLIYYSQIVNDFQKGDIAEGYSVSREKKESFPLTVTSAQKNPTAFYLCASSIAPSGYNEQFFGPGTRLTVL.

The chain links TRBV18 to TRBJ1-2; D is unresolved. From germline, CDR1 is KGHSH and CDR2 LQKENI. The CDR3 totals 13 residues. The V gene lost 0 bases and the J gene lost 8 bases, with 10 bases spanning the gap. The CDR3 loop is CASSPPGLGGYTF. The CDR3 nucleotides are TGTGCCAGCTCACCACCGGGCCTGGGGGGCTACACCTTC.

The CDR3 is CASTGTGRQETQYF. CDR3 coding DNA: TGTGCCAGCACCGGGACAGGACGCCAAGAGACCCAGTACTTC. This rearrangement joins TRBV5-4 to TRBJ2-5, with 8 bases fitting TRBD1. This CDR3 comprises 14 residues. With V trimmed by 6 bases and J by 1 base, 5 bases remained unmatched. CDR1 and CDR2 from the germline V gene are SGHNT and YYREEE (reference sequence).

This clone was observed a handful of times. The chain combines TRBV7-9 with TRBJ2-7; 13 bases fit TRBD2. The CDR3 contains 19 residues. V was clipped by 0 bases and J by 0 bases; unmatched bases: 8. The germline CDR1 and CDR2 sequences are SEHNR and FQNEAQ (reference sequence). This CDR3 is CASSLALLAGGRSSYEQYF. The CDR3 DNA is TGTGCCAGCAGCTTAGCGCTACTAGCGGGAGGGCGGAGCTCCTACGAGCAGTACTTC.

This sequence joins TRBV7-8 and TRBJ1-5; maybe TRBD1 (6 bases). The V end lost 3 bases, the J end lost 2 bases, and 11 bases lay between the germline ends. The CDR3 covers 15 residues. Germline V gene data show CDR1 as SGHVS and CDR2 as FQNEAQ. CDR3 amino acids: CASSLADSGNQPQHF. As DNA, the CDR3 is TGTGCCAGCAGCTTGGCGGACAGCGGCAATCAGCCCCAGCATTTT.

J is TRBJ2-4 and V is TRBV6-1; the D gene is possibly TRBD2 (6 bases). V was shortened by 8 bases and J by 0 bases, with 11 bases between the two germline ends. The germline CDR1 and CDR2 sequences are MNHNS and SASEGT. The CDR3 is 14 residues long. The CDR3: CASFGGGAKNIQYF. CDR3 nucleotides: TGTGCCAGCTTTGGGGGAGGAGCCAAAAACATTCAGTACTTC.

The chain combines TRBV6-5 with TRBJ2-7; a possible D gene is TRBD1 (6 bases). Trimming removed 5 bases from V and 9 bases from J, with 20 bases in between. The length of the CDR3 is 14 residues. Germline CDR1 is MNHEY and CDR2 is SVGAGI. The CDR3: CASSRSGQRSGQYF. As DNA, the CDR3 is TGTGCCAGCAGTCGATCTGGACAGAGATCAGGGCAGTACTTC.

The rearrangement links TRBV10-3 to TRBJ2-3, with TRBD1 matching over 8 bases. Germline CDR1 is ENHRY and CDR2 is SYGVKD. CDR3 length: 16 amino acids. V lost 3 bases to trimming and J lost 5 bases; unmatched junction nucleotides: 10. The DNA of the CDR3 is TGTGCCATCAGTGATCAAACCAGGGGGCAGCAAGATACGCAGTATTTT. Translating it yields CAISDQTRGQQDTQYF.

The rearrangement uses TRBV4-3 and TRBJ1-1; TRBD1 might be the D (5 bases). The V end lost 4 bases, the J end lost 1 base, and 16 bases lay between the germline ends. The CDR3 is 16 residues long. CDR1 is LGHNA and CDR2 is YSLEER in the germline V gene. The DNA for the CDR3 is TGCGCCAGCAGCCCCGGCCCGGGGCAGGGGAACACTGAAGCTTTCTTT. It is translated as CASSPGPGQGNTEAFF.

V and J are TRBV28 and TRBJ1-2, with D unclear. V was pared by 6 bases and J by 1 base, with 9 bases between. CDR1 is MDHEN and CDR2 is SYDVKM in the germline V gene. The CDR3 length is 13 residues. This CDR3 reads CASSSLDNYGYTF. The DNA of the CDR3 is TGTGCCAGCAGCTCACTTGATAACTATGGCTACACCTTC.

This chain joins TRBV27 and TRBJ2-2; no reliable D call. V dropped 1 base and J dropped 5 bases, with 8 bases sitting between them. From germline, CDR1 is MNHEY and CDR2 SMNVEV (reference sequence). There are 14 residues in the CDR3. The CDR3 is CASSLFRGTGELFF. The CDR3 region has the DNA TGTGCCAGCAGTTTATTTCGAGGAACCGGGGAGCTGTTTTTT.

The chain carries TRBV29-1 and TRBJ2-3; 11 nucleotides align to TRBD2. The CDR3 runs to 14 residues. Germline CDR1 is SQVTM and CDR2 is ANQGSEA. The ends lost 6 bases at V and 5 bases at J; junction bases unmatched: 7. The CDR3 bases are TGCAGCGTGTATAGCGGGGGGGCCTTAGATACGCAGTATTTT. The encoded protein is CSVYSGGALDTQYF.

The chain joins TRBV28 to TRBJ1-2, with TRBD1 as a possible D gene (5 bases). In germline, CDR1 is MDHEN, CDR2 SYDVKM. V was trimmed by 1 base and J by 0 bases, leaving 15 bases between them. This CDR3 has 17 residues. The CDR3 region is CASSLLGGGGSNYGYTF. The DNA of the CDR3 is TGTGCCAGCAGTTTATTGGGAGGTGGGGGATCTAACTATGGCTACACCTTC.

As regards this clone: As the CDR3 is not closed by the conserved phenylalanine or tryptophan, this likely results from a read error. The V and J genes are TRBV29-1 and TRBJ1-1; D is unclear. Per the germline V gene, CDR1 is SQVTM and CDR2 is ANQGSEA. Trimming pared 4 bases from V and 5 bases from J, leaving 8 bases between. The CDR3 has 11 amino acids. The DNA for the CDR3 is TGCAGCGTTGTTGAACGAACTGAAGCTTTCCTT. This sequence encodes CSVVERTEAFL.

The chain combines TRBV4-3 with TRBJ1-1, with TRBD1 matching over 7 bases. The CDR3 runs to 14 residues. CDR1 LGHNA and CDR2 YSLEER come from the germline V gene. Trimming removed 4 bases from V and 6 bases from J; junction bases left unmatched: 8. The CDR3 loop reads CASSLTGVDAEAFF. DNA for the CDR3: TGCGCCAGCAGCCTCACAGGGGTTGACGCTGAAGCTTTCTTT.

This clone was counted only a few times. The chain is built from TRBV16 and TRBJ1-3, with a tentative D call TRBD1 (6 bases). CDR1 and CDR2 from the germline V gene are KGHSY and FQNENV. Deletions cut 5 bases from V and 2 bases from J, with 16 bases between. This CDR3 has 16 amino acids. The CDR3 loop is CASSTYRDPPGNTIYF. The CDR3 bases are TGTGCCAGCAGCACCTACAGGGACCCTCCTGGAAACACCATATATTTT. Full variable domain (missing parts from reference TRBV16 and TRBJ1-3): GEEVAQTPKHLVRGEGQKAKLYCAPIKGHSYVFWYQQVLKNEFKFLISFQNENVFDETGMPKERFSAKCLPNSPCSLEIQATKLEDSAVYFCASSTYRDPPGNTIYFGEGSWLTVV.

V and J are TRBV5-4 and TRBJ1-1; possible D gene TRBD1, 6 bases. This CDR3 has 17 residues. The germline V gene encodes CDR1 SGHNT and CDR2 YYREEE (reference sequence). V lost 4 bases and J lost 11, with 30 bases in between. The CDR3 coding sequence is TGTGCCAGCAGCCCCGACATAGGGCAGGGGAAATCAACTAAGGCTTTCTTT. It encodes CASSPDIGQGKSTKAFF.

This clone has just one count. This chain joins TRBV15 and TRBJ2-7; 7 bases map to TRBD2. Germline lookup yields CDR1 LNHNV and CDR2 YYDKDF (reference sequence). With 8 bases clipped from V and 0 bases from J, the junction kept 10 bases outside the gene matches. The CDR3 has 15 residues. The CDR3 loop is CATRRSSGGSYEQYF. As DNA, the CDR3 is TGTGCCACCCGACGTAGTTCGGGGGGCTCCTACGAGCAGTACTTC.

A word on this clone: The same CDR3 also results from other DNA sequences found in this sample. CDR3 sequence reads: CASSLRGEAFF. Written as DNA, the CDR3 is TGTGCCAGCAGTTTAAGGGGTGAAGCTTTCTTT. The rearrangement uses TRBV28 and TRBJ1-1; TRBD1 might be the D (5 bases). The ends were cut back, 2 bases at V and 7 bases at J, with 5 bases in the middle. CDR3 length: 11 residues. The V gene's germline CDR1 is MDHEN and CDR2 SYDVKM.

V usage is TRBV18 and J usage is TRBJ1-2; 11 positions agree with TRBD1. Germline CDR1 reads KGHSH; CDR2 reads LQKENI. The CDR3 sequence is 14 residues long. V was pared by 3 bases and J by 10 bases, with 7 bases of the junction left unmatched. The CDR3 DNA is TGTGCCAGCTCACCGGACAGGGGGCTTTTAGCCTACACCTTC. It codes for CASSPDRGLLAYTF.

J is TRBJ1-1 and V is TRBV9, with 12 bases aligning to TRBD1. The V gene's germline CDR1 is SGDLS and CDR2 YYNGEE. V gave up 3 bases and J gave up 5 bases; unmatched junction bases: 8. The CDR3 sequence is 16 residues long. The CDR3 sequence: CASSARDRGRRTEAFF. The CDR3 region has the DNA TGTGCCAGCAGCGCCCGGGACAGGGGGCGACGAACTGAAGCTTTCTTT.

The chain links TRBV28 to TRBJ1-4; TRBD1 is a possible D gene (6 bases). The CDR3 runs to 15 residues. Germline CDR1 MDHEN, CDR2 SYDVKM. The V end was cut by 4 bases, the J end by 3 bases, with 12 bases between. The CDR3 is CASSWGAGPNEKLFF. In DNA, the CDR3 is TGTGCCAGCAGTTGGGGGGCAGGCCCTAATGAAAAACTGTTTTTT.

V and J are TRBV5-1 and TRBJ2-1, with 9 bases identical to TRBD2. V was clipped by 6 bases and J by 4 bases; unmatched bases: 8. This CDR3 spans 15 amino acids. CDR1 is SGHRS, CDR2 YFSETQ, per germline. CDR3 region: CASTPGTSPYNEQFF. The DNA of the CDR3 is TGCGCCAGCACCCCGGGGACTAGCCCTTACAATGAGCAGTTCTTC.

This clone has a single count. The CDR3 spells CASSVGGNLYGYTF. CDR3 coding DNA: TGTGCCAGCAGCGTGGGGGGAAATCTCTATGGCTACACCTTC. The chain joins TRBV9 to TRBJ1-2; possibly TRBD1 for D (5 bases). Per germline, CDR1 SGDLS and CDR2 YYNGEE. The CDR3 extends over 14 amino acids. V dropped 2 bases and J dropped 4 bases, with 12 bases sitting between them.

This clone was seen a few times. The chain combines TRBV5-1 with TRBJ2-5; either TRBD1 or TRBD2 may fit D (6 bases each). Looked up from germline, CDR1 is SGHRS and CDR2 is YFSETQ. CDR3 length: 14 residues. V was shortened by 0 bases and J by 1 base, with 7 bases between the two germline ends. In DNA, the CDR3 is TGCGCCAGCAGCTTGGAGGGGGGCCAAGAGACCCAGTACTTC. It specifies CASSLEGGQETQYF.

This clone was detected ten times or more. The chain is built from TRBV30 and TRBJ1-2, with D perhaps TRBD1 (5 bases). Germline V gene lookup returns CDR1 GTSNPN and CDR2 SVGIG (reference sequence). The CDR3 runs to 12 residues. CDR3 bases: TGTGCTCGGGACCGAAGATCTTATGGCTACACCTTC. Encoded protein: CARDRRSYGYTF.